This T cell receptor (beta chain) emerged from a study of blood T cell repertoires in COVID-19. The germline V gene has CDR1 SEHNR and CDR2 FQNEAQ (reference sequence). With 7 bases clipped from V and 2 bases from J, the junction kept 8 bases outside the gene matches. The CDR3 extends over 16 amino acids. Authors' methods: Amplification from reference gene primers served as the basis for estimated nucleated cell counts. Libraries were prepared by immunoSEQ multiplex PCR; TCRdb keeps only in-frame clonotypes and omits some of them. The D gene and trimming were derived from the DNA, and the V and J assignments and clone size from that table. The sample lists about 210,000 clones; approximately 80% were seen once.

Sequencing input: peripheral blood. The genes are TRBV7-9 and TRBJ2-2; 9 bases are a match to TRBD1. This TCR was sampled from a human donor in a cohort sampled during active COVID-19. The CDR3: CASTPQGAINTGELFF. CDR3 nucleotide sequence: TGTGCCAGCACCCCACAGGGGGCGATAAACACCGGGGAGCTGTTTTTT.